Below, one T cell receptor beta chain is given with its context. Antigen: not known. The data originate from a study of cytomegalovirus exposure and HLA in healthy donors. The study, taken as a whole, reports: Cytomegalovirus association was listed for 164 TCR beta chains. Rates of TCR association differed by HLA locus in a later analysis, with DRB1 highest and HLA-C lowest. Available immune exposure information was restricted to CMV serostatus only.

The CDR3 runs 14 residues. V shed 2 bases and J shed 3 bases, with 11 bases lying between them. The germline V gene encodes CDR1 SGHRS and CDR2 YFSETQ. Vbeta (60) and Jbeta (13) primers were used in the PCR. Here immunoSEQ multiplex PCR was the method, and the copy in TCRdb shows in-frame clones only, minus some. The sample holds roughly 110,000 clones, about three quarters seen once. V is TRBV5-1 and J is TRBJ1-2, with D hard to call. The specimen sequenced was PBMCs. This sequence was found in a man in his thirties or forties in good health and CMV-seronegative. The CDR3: CASSLSPLDYGYTF. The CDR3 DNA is TGCGCCAGCAGCTTAAGCCCGTTAGACTATGGCTACACCTTC. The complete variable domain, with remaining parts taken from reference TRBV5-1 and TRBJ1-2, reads KAGVTQTPRYLIKTRGQQVTLSCSPISGHRSVSWYQQTPGQGLQFLFEYFSETQRNKGNFPGRFSGRQFSNSRSEMNVSTLELGDSALYLCASSLSPLDYGYTFGSGTRLTVV.